This T cell receptor (beta chain) was captured by sequencing in a study of T cells in narcolepsy. Study-wide context: Healthy controls were enrolled alongside patients with narcolepsy type 1 or type 2.

Findings and limits, study-wide: Same-patient CSF and blood CD4+ T cell clonotypes included HCRT-specific and TRIB2-specific autoreactive ones. Healthy controls reportedly lacked the autoreactive clonotypes serially found in patients' blood.

About this clone: Its antigen is not identified.

Germline assignment: CDR1 MNHEY and CDR2 SVGAGI. CDR3 length equals 15 residues. J lost 8 bases, V lost 6 bases, and 10 bases had no gene match. The repertoire was sequenced with immunoSEQ multiplex PCR; TCRdb's copy has only in-frame clones and lacks some. This repertoire shows about 18,000 clones, about two thirds found once; its top ten account for more than 13%. This clonotype was obtained from a human donor with narcolepsy. This chain connects TRBV6-5 to TRBJ1-2; 12 nucleotides align to TRBD1. Specimen: CD45RA- memory CD8+ T cells from PBMCs. The CDR3 sequence: CASSRTPGQGAGYTF. The CDR3 nucleotides are TGTGCCAGCAGCCGAACTCCGGGACAGGGGGCAGGCTACACCTTC.